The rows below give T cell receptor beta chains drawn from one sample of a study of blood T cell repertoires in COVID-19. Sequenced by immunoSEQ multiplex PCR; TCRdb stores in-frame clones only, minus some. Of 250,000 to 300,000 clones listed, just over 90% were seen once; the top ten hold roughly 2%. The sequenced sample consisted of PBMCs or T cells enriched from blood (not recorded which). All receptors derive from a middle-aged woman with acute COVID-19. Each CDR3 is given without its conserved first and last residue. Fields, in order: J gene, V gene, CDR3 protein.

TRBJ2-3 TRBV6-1 ASSDMDRAFSDTQY
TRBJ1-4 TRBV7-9 ASSQTGGANEKLF
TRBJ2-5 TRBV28 ASSSKMLPNRGRETQY
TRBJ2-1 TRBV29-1 SVAVTINEQF
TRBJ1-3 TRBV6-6 ASSPGWMGEAGNTIY
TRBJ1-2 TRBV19 ASSIDGNYGYT
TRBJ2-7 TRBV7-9 ASSLYGVSRYSYEQY
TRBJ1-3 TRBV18 ASSPQGSGNTIY
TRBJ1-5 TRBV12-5 ASGLGQISNQPQH
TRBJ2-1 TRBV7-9 ASTMTGDNEQF
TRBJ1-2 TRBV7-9 ASSPGTGGSEYGYT
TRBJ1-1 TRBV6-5 ASRLQGLETEAF
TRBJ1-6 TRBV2 ASSGTGNSPLH
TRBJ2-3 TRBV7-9 ASSLGYSGSGTDTQY
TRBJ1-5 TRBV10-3 AIRGGLNQPQH
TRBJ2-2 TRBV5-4 ASSPQTSGRVYTGELF
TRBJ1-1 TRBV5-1 ASTNMNTEAF
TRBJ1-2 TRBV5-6 ASSPGQGTPYANYGYT
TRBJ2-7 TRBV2 ASSGDSYEQY
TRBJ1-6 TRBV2 ASSTRGTANSPLH
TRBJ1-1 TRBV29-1 SPGEAF
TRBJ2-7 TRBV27 ASSSLGGSYEQY
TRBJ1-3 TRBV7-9 ASLPSAGNTIY
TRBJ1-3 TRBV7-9 ASSPTWDRAGNTIY
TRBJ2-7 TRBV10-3 AISEGGTGDEQY
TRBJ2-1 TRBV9 ASSVAGTSLVPLGNEQF
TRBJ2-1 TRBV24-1 ATSSNSGRGRDEQF
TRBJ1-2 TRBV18 ASSWDRDNYGYT